This TCR beta chain comes out of a study of OX40 agonist ivuxolimab in advanced cancers. Concerning the study at large: Ivuxolimab was an agonistic, fully human IgG2 monoclonal antibody directed against OX40 (CD134), a costimulatory receptor. Intravenous ivuxolimab was administered to patients every 2 weeks at six dose levels: 0.01, 0.1, 0.3, 1.5, 3 and 10 mg/kg. Among the approximately 54 dose-escalation patients, 19 had hepatocellular carcinoma, approximately 15 melanoma, 9 renal cell carcinoma and 9 head and neck cancer. In the dose-escalation cohort, more than 75% of patients were male, and the mean age was around 60 years, with a range of roughly 20 to 80. Prior anti-PD-1, anti-PD-L1 or anti-CTLA-4 therapy was permitted, and approximately 41% of dose-escalation patients had received checkpoint inhibitors. Partial responses were achieved by three dose-escalation patients, of whom one had hepatocellular carcinoma and two had cutaneous melanoma. The point of sequencing TCRbeta in the periphery was to test whether ivuxolimab changed TCR sequence diversity and drove clonal T-cell expansion. The monotherapy dose-escalation portion (N = 52 patients) of the phase I ivuxolimab trial is reported in the paper.

V is reduced by 0 bases and J by 0 bases, leaving a spacing of 13 bases between them. The CDR3, cysteine through phenylalanine, is 16 amino acids long. The DNA shown is the 48-base CDR3, in frame from base 1. The germline V gene yields SGHRS for CDR1 and YFSETQ for CDR2. The trial excluded patients who had a history of autoimmune disease or who were on systemic immunosuppression. In every dose cohort, peripheral blood was drawn for TCR sequencing at baseline, cycle 4 day 1, and cycle 7 day 1. The samples were drawn from a first-in-human, open-label, multicenter phase I dose-escalation trial of ivuxolimab. Adults with locally advanced or metastatic melanoma, renal cell, hepatocellular, or head and neck squamous cell carcinoma were enrolled in the trial. CD4+ and CD8+ T cells were sorted separately from peripheral blood before TCR sequencing. As concerns this clone: Its antigen is not yet known. Within one base of it there is no much larger clone, and no base qualities were kept.

What the work shows at the level of the full study, not this receptor alone: At doses of 0.1 to 3.0 mg/kg, clonal expansion of both CD4+ and CD8+ blood T cells was observed from baseline to week 6. The antigen specificity of the clonally expanded peripheral T cells was not determined. Low levels of normalized T-cell clonal expansion were also shown by some nonresponding patients. After ivuxolimab, expanded clones were on average more numerous among CD8+ T cells than among CD4+ T cells. In the 0.1-3.0 mg/kg groups, partial responders were among the patients with the lowest normalized peripheral clonal expansion, particularly in CD8+ T cells.

Genomic DNA was isolated from the sorted cells so that the TCRbeta CDR3 region could be sequenced. The immunoSEQ Assay was used to sequence the TCRbeta CDR3 regions. TCRdb obtained this table from immuneACCESS and retained in-frame rearrangements with V and J assigned. These tables miss some clones; where compared with another copy, unresolved V genes account for less than half of the shortfall, and the remainder is unexplained. The sample includes 77,000 or so clones, with around 87% observed a single time. Jointly, the top ten make up around 0.54% of the sample. The material sequenced was CD4+ or CD8+ T cells sorted from blood, taken in a trial of the OX40 agonist ivuxolimab. This receptor was obtained from an adult with an advanced solid tumor such as melanoma, head and neck, liver or kidney cancer. The chain was built from TRBV5-1 and TRBJ2-7, with the D call tentatively TRBD1 or TRBD2, each fitting 5 bases. The CDR3 protein: CASSLATGAGSYEQYF. Here is the DNA: TGCGCCAGCAGCTTGGCCACAGGTGCGGGCTCCTACGAGCAGTACTTC. With the portions outside the CDR3 filled from the reference TRBV5-1 and TRBJ2-7 genes, the complete variable region becomes KAGVTQTPRYLIKTRGQQVTLSCSPISGHRSVSWYQQTPGQGLQFLFEYFSETQRNKGNFPGRFSGRQFSNSRSEMNVSTLELGDSALYLCASSLATGAGSYEQYFGPGTRLTVT.